The present TCR beta chain was sequenced within a study of cytomegalovirus exposure and HLA in healthy donors. Study-level results: The study flagged fewer than 200 TCR beta chains as cytomegalovirus-associated.

Here immunoSEQ multiplex PCR was the method, and the copy in TCRdb shows in-frame clones only, minus some. There are 130,000 to 150,000 clones in the sample; roughly 89% occur only once, and over 8.5% lies in the top ten. Looked up from germline, CDR1 is DFQATT and CDR2 is SNEGSKA (reference sequence). This CDR3 is 11 amino acids long. Of note for this clone: Antigen: not known.

The TCR originated in a woman aged 18-30 years in good health and CMV-seropositive. The material sequenced was PBMCs. The chain employs TRBV20-1 and TRBJ2-2, with D maybe TRBD2 (6 bases). CDR3 sequence: CRVSGTGELFF. The CDR3 region has the DNA TGCAGAGTAAGCGGGACCGGGGAGCTGTTTTTT.